This T cell receptor (beta chain) came from a study of blood T cell repertoires in COVID-19. Study in general: COVID-19 samples, acute and convalescent, were from the United States, Italy and Spain.

The study assigned cohorts using participant-reported clinical history. Up to 2 weeks before entering the study, exposed participants had met a COVID-19 case. Here immunoSEQ multiplex PCR was the method, and the copy in TCRdb shows in-frame clones only, minus some. The top ten hold about 3.1% of the sample, which has about 250,000 clones, 80% to 90% seen once. The junction had 7 bases not matched to a gene; V was cut back by 4 bases and J by 2 bases. Looked up from germline, CDR1 is LGHNA and CDR2 is YSLEER. The CDR3 is made up of 15 amino acids. The sequenced sample was PBMCs or T cells enriched from blood (not recorded which). The sequence was collected from a woman aged 40 to 50 who had been exposed to COVID-19. This chain uses TRBV4-3 with TRBJ1-1; 7 bases align to TRBD1. CDR3 in DNA: TGCGCCAGCAGCCGCTCCGGGACAGATAACACTGAAGCTTTCTTT. Amino acids: CASSRSGTDNTEAFF.